The rows below give T cell receptor beta chains drawn from one sample of a study of blood T cell repertoires in COVID-19. The repertoire was sequenced with immunoSEQ multiplex PCR; TCRdb's copy has only in-frame clones and lacks some. This sample has around 150,000 clones, with 82% found just once. Sample: peripheral blood. These receptors all come from a woman aged 80 or older with acute or convalescent COVID-19. Both conserved end residues are part of each CDR3. The order of the fields is V gene, D gene, CDR3 length, clone size, J gene, CDR3 DNA, CDR3 protein. The D gene is left open where the match is weak. Not all rows give a size; the values are once, few, many and, for expanded clones, a class.

TRBV27	.	15	.	TRBJ1-5	TGTGCCAGCAGTTTAAGTGGCAGGGGATATCAGCCCCAGCATTTT	CASSLSGRGYQPQHF
TRBV13	TRBD2	15	once	TRBJ2-7	TGTGCCAGCAGCCAAATGACTAGCGGGAGTTACGAGCAGTACTTC	CASSQMTSGSYEQYF
TRBV7-2	TRBD2	17	few	TRBJ2-7	TGTGCCAGCAGCTTAGTACTATTGGCGGGAGAGGGATACGAGCAGTACTTC	CASSLVLLAGEGYEQYF
TRBV3-1/TRBV3-2	.	12	.	TRBJ2-3	TGTGCCAGCAGCCAATCGGTAGATACGCAGTATTTT	CASSQSVDTQYF
TRBV7-7	TRBD1	15	.	TRBJ2-5	TGTGCCAGCAGCCACGGGATGACAGGGCAAGAGACCCAGTACTTC	CASSHGMTGQETQYF
TRBV30	TRBD1	15	.	TRBJ2-3	TGTGCCTGGAGAGGGAAGGGACAGGGACAAGATACGCAGTATTTT	CAWRGKGQGQDTQYF
TRBV30	.	12	.	TRBJ1-1	TGTGCCTGGGGGGACACGGACGTTGAAGCTTTCTTT	CAWGDTDVEAFF
TRBV12-3/TRBV12-4	.	12	.	TRBJ1-1	TGTGCCAGCAGTTTGGGGGCAGTTGAAGCTTTCTTT	CASSLGAVEAFF
TRBV7-9	.	15	.	TRBJ1-1	TGTGCCAGCAGCTCATCCAGGTGGGCAGGGCCTGAAGCTTTCTTT	CASSSSRWAGPEAFF
TRBV27	.	15	.	TRBJ1-5	TGTGCCAGCAGTTCGATGCAGGGATTACGGCAGCCCCAGCATTTT	CASSSMQGLRQPQHF
TRBV18	.	19	.	TRBJ2-1	TGTGCCAGCTCACCACGCAGCATCGCTAGCGCGAGTAAGAACAATGAGCAGTTCTTC	CASSPRSIASASKNNEQFF
TRBV2	.	13	.	TRBJ1-1	TGTGCCAGCAGTGGTCAGGGGTACACTGAAGCTTTCTTT	CASSGQGYTEAFF
TRBV10-3	.	18	few	TRBJ2-1	TGTGCCATCAGTGAGTCTGCGACCCGGAGAAGCTCCTACAATGAGCAGTTCTTC	CAISESATRRSSYNEQFF
TRBV6-1	TRBD1	16	.	TRBJ2-2	TGTGCCAGCAGTGCTCCGGGACAGGGAGGAACCGGGGAGCTGTTTTTT	CASSAPGQGGTGELFF
TRBV5-1	TRBD1	16	.	TRBJ1-6	TGCGCCAGCAGCTCACGGACAGGGGTTGATAATTCACCCCTCCACTTT	CASSSRTGVDNSPLHF
TRBV6-5	TRBD2	13	.	TRBJ2-2	TGTGCCAGCGAGCGGGAGAGCACCGGGGAGCTGTTTTTT	CASERESTGELFF
TRBV3-1/TRBV3-2	.	13	.	TRBJ2-2	TGTGCCAGCAGCCTTAGCTGGGCCGGGGAGCTGTTTTTT	CASSLSWAGELFF
TRBV5-1	.	14	.	TRBJ1-2	TGCGCCAGCAGCTTGGCCGGGGAAGGAGGTGGCTACACCTTC	CASSLAGEGGGYTF
TRBV5-6	TRBD2	14	few	TRBJ2-7	TGTGCCAGCAGCTTCACGGGAGGGAGGAACGAGCAGTACTTC	CASSFTGGRNEQYF
TRBV7-9	.	13	.	TRBJ2-7	TGTGCCAGCAGCTTCGCAGGCTCCTACGAGCAGTACTTC	CASSFAGSYEQYF
TRBV3-1/TRBV3-2	TRBD2	17	.	TRBJ2-3	TGTGCCAGCAGCCAAAAGTCTACTAGCGGCAGCACAGATACGCAGTATTTT	CASSQKSTSGSTDTQYF
TRBV5-1	TRBD2	15	.	TRBJ2-3	TGCGCCAGCAGCCATCCTATAGGGCGGGAGCATGCGCAGTATTTT	CASSHPIGREHAQYF